These T cell receptor beta chains were read from a single sample in a study of beta chain features in type 1 diabetes. Only in-frame clones appear in the TCRdb table, and some are missing; sequencing was by immunoSEQ multiplex PCR. The sample contains roughly 240,000 clones, 11% to 15% of which appear only once. Source material: naive CD4+ T cells from blood. These receptors were taken from a woman in her 40s in good health. The CDR3 runs from the conserved cysteine through the conserved F or W. The D gene is left open where the match is weak. The size field is filled for only some rows; it gives once, few, many or a size class.

DNA | CDR3 | size | V | D | J
TGTGCCAGCAGCCGAGTCAGGGGGTTCGCCTACGAGCAGTACTTC | CASSRVRGFAYEQYF | few | TRBV6-5 | TRBD1 | TRBJ2-7
TGCGCCAGCAGCCAAGATCCCTGGGGCGAAAAACTGTTTTTT | CASSQDPWGEKLFF | few | TRBV4-3 | . | TRBJ1-4
TGCGCCAGTGCGGCGAGTCCTCTGAACACCGGGGAGCTGTTTTTT | CASAASPLNTGELFF | . | TRBV10-2 | . | TRBJ2-2
TGCGCCAGCAGCCGGACAGGAAGCACAGATACGCAGTATTTT | CASSRTGSTDTQYF | . | TRBV5-1 | TRBD1 | TRBJ2-3
TGTGCCAGCAGGGTTAGCGGAGAGCAGTACTTC | CASRVSGEQYF | few | TRBV6-1 | . | TRBJ2-7
TGTGCCAGCAGCCAAGTAGTCCTAGCGGGGGGAGCTGATACGCAGTATTTT | CASSQVVLAGGADTQYF | . | TRBV4-2 | TRBD2 | TRBJ2-3
TGTGCCAGCAGCGTTTGGGAGCATACTAACTATGGCTACACCTTC | CASSVWEHTNYGYTF | few | TRBV11-2 | . | TRBJ1-2
TGTGCCAGCAGTTCCAGACTAGCGGGGGCCTACGAGCAGTACTTC | CASSSRLAGAYEQYF | few | TRBV27 | TRBD2 | TRBJ2-7
TGTGCCAGCAGCACCCGACAGGGCGGGGAGCTGTTTTTT | CASSTRQGGELFF | . | TRBV11-2 | TRBD1 | TRBJ2-2
TGTGCTAGTGGTCCCGGGACTAGCGGCTACGAGCAGTACTTC | CASGPGTSGYEQYF | many | TRBV12-5 | TRBD2 | TRBJ2-7
TGCGCCAGCAGCCCCGTTGGCAGGGCCCCTGACGAGCAGTACTTC | CASSPVGRAPDEQYF | few | TRBV5-1 | . | TRBJ2-7
TGTGCCAGACAGGGTCGGTACGAGCAGTACTTC | CARQGRYEQYF | . | TRBV27 | . | TRBJ2-7
TGTGCCAGCAGCCCTAGACCCGTAAATCAGCCCCAGCATTTT | CASSPRPVNQPQHF | . | TRBV9 | . | TRBJ1-5
TGCGCCAGCAGCCAGGACAGGTACGAGCAGTACTTC | CASSQDRYEQYF | few | TRBV5-1 | TRBD1 | TRBJ2-7
TGTGCCAGCTCACCGGGGACTAGCGGGGGTGTAGATACGCAGTATTTT | CASSPGTSGGVDTQYF | few | TRBV18 | TRBD2 | TRBJ2-3
TGCGCCAGCAGCTTGGATATGAACACCGGGGAGCTGTTTTTT | CASSLDMNTGELFF | . | TRBV5-1 | . | TRBJ2-2
TGTGCCAGCAGTACCCAGGGAGGAGCAGATACGCAGTATTTT | CASSTQGGADTQYF | few | TRBV6-4 | . | TRBJ2-3
TGTGCCACCGTCAGTTCTCGCAGGGTCGGGTACGAGCAGTACTTC | CATVSSRRVGYEQYF | . | TRBV2 | . | TRBJ2-7
TGTGCCAGTCCGGGATACACCGGGGAGCTGTTTTTT | CASPGYTGELFF | . | TRBV6-1 | . | TRBJ2-2
TGTGCCAGCTCACCACCGGCCCGGGGCCAAGAGACCCAGTACTTC | CASSPPARGQETQYF | . | TRBV18 | . | TRBJ2-5
TGTGCCAGCAGTTCTGACAGGCTATCCTACGAGCAGTACTTC | CASSSDRLSYEQYF | . | TRBV11-2 | . | TRBJ2-7
TGTGCCAGCAGCTCCGGGACAGGGACCTACAATGAGCAGTTCTTC | CASSSGTGTYNEQFF | . | TRBV5-4 | TRBD1 | TRBJ2-1
TGCGCCAGCAGCCGAGGGCCAATGAACACTGAAGCTTTCTTT | CASSRGPMNTEAFF | . | TRBV4-1 | . | TRBJ1-1
TGTGCCAGTAGTATGACGGGACAGGCGAGCTCTAACTATGGCTACACCTTC | CASSMTGQASSNYGYTF | few | TRBV19 | TRBD1 | TRBJ1-2
TGTGCCAGCAGCAAGGGGACAGGGAATTACCTACGAGGGCAGTACTTC | CASSKGTGNYLRGQYF | many | TRBV7-2 | TRBD1 | TRBJ2-7
TGCGCCAGCAGCCCGTGGGGTAGCGGATCAGGAGAGACCCAGTACTTC | CASSPWGSGSGETQYF | . | TRBV5-1 | . | TRBJ2-5
TGTGCCAGCAGCTTACTCGGGGGGCCGGATACGCAGTATTTT | CASSLLGGPDTQYF | . | TRBV7-2 | . | TRBJ2-3
TGTGCCAGCAGCTACCGGGACAGCCAAGAGACCCAGTACTTC | CASSYRDSQETQYF | . | TRBV5-6 | TRBD1 | TRBJ2-5
TGCGCCAGCAGCTTGAGCTTTGCCGGAGAGACCCAGTACTTC | CASSLSFAGETQYF | . | TRBV5-1 | . | TRBJ2-5
TGCGCCAGCAGCTTCCTGGGCGCCCGCTCCTACAATGAGCAGTTCTTC | CASSFLGARSYNEQFF | few | TRBV4-1 | . | TRBJ2-1
TGCGCCAGCAGGCGGAACACCGGGACAGGGACAATGGCTAATGAAAAACTGTTTTTT | CASRRNTGTGTMANEKLFF | few | TRBV5-1 | TRBD1 | TRBJ1-4
TGTGCCATCAGTGCTACAGGGCCGTTCAACACTGAAGCTTTCTTT | CAISATGPFNTEAFF | few | TRBV10-3 | . | TRBJ1-1
TGTGCCAGCAGCCGGGATGTGGTGGTCGGCTCCTACGAGCAGTACTTC | CASSRDVVVGSYEQYF | few | TRBV5-4 | . | TRBJ2-7
TGTGCCAGTAGTACTTACGACAGGGGAGTTAACTATGGCTACACCTTC | CASSTYDRGVNYGYTF | . | TRBV19 | TRBD1 | TRBJ1-2
TGTGCCAGCAGACCCACGGGCTCTGGGGCCAACGTCCTGACTTTC | CASRPTGSGANVLTF | few | TRBV6-1 | . | TRBJ2-6
TGTGCCAGCAGCTTGGCCGTACGGTGGTACGAGCAGTACTTC | CASSLAVRWYEQYF | few | TRBV5-6 | . | TRBJ2-7
TGTGCCAGTACCCTGAGGGACACCTTGGGCAATCAGCCCCAGCATTTT | CASTLRDTLGNQPQHF | few | TRBV19 | . | TRBJ1-5
TGTGCCAGCAGCCCCCCGGGTTCCGGGGAGCTGTTTTTT | CASSPPGSGELFF | . | TRBV6-6 | . | TRBJ2-2
TGTGCCAGCAGCTTATTCGCGGGACCCGTGCGTGCCTACGAGCAGTACTTC | CASSLFAGPVRAYEQYF | . | TRBV7-6 | . | TRBJ2-7
TGTGCCAGCAGCGACGAACTAGCGGGGGATTACGAGCAGTACTTC | CASSDELAGDYEQYF | . | TRBV7-9 | TRBD2 | TRBJ2-7
TGTGCCAGCAGTGATCGAGGGGGGGGCACAGATACGCAGTATTTT | CASSDRGGGTDTQYF | few | TRBV6-1 | . | TRBJ2-3
TGCGCCAGCAGCTTGGGAGATGGAGGGTTGAACACTGAAGCTTTCTTT | CASSLGDGGLNTEAFF | few | TRBV5-1 | . | TRBJ1-1
TGTGCCAGCAGGTCGAGTAGCGGGGGTGCAGATACGCAGTATTTT | CASRSSSGGADTQYF | . | TRBV6-1 | TRBD2 | TRBJ2-3
TGTGCCAGCAGCCAAGTCCGCGGGGTCGGGGAGCTGTTTTTT | CASSQVRGVGELFF | few | TRBV14 | . | TRBJ2-2
TGTGCCACAAACTACTATGGCTACACCTTC | CATNYYGYTF | few | TRBV6-5 | . | TRBJ1-2
TGTGCCAGCAGCTTGGTAAACACTGAAGCTTTCTTT | CASSLVNTEAFF | . | TRBV5-4 | . | TRBJ1-1